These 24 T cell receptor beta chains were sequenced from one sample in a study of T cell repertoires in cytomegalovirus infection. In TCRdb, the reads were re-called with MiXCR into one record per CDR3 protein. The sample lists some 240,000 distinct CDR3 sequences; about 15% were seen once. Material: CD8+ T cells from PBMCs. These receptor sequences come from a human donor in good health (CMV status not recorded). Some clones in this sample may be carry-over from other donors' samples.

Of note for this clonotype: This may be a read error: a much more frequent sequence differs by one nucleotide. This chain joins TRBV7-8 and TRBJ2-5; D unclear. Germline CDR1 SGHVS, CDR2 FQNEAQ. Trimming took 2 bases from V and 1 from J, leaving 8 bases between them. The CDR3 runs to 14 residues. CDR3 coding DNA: TGTGCCAGCAGCTTACCACATGGCCAAGAGACCCAGTACTTC. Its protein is CASSLPHGQETQYF.

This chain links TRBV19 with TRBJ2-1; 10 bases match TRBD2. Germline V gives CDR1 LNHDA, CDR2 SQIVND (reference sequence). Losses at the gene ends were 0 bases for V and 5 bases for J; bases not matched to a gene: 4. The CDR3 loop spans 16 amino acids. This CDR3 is CASSIDLGLAHNEQFF. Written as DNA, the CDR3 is TGTGCCAGTAGTATAGATCTGGGACTAGCGCACAATGAGCAGTTCTTC. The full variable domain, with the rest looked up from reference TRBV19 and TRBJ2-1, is DGGITQSPKYLFRKEGQNVTLSCEQNLNHDAMYWYRQDPGQGLRLIYYSQIVNDFQKGDIAEGYSVSREKKESFPLTVTSAQKNPTAFYLCASSIDLGLAHNEQFFGPGTRLTVL.

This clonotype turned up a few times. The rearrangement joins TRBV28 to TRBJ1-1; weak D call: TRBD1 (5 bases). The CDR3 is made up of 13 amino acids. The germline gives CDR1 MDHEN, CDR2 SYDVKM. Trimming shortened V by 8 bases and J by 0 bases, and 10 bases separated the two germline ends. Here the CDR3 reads CASWGRMNTEAFF. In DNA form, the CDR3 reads TGTGCCAGCTGGGGGAGGATGAACACTGAAGCTTTCTTT.

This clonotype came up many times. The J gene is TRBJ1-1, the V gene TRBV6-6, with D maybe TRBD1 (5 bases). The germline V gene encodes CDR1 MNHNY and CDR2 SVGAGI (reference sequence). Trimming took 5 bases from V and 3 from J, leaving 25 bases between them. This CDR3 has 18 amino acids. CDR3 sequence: CASSPGWGGRDLHTEAFF. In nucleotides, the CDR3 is TGTGCCAGCAGTCCCGGCTGGGGAGGTCGGGACTTGCACACTGAAGCTTTCTTT.

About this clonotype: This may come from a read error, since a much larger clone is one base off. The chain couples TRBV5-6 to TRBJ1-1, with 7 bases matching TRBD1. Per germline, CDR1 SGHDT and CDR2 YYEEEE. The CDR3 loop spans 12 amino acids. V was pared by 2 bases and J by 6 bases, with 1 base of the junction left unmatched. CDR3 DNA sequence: TGTGCCAGCAGCTTACAGGGGTCTGAAGCTTTCTTT. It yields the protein CASSLQGSEAFF.

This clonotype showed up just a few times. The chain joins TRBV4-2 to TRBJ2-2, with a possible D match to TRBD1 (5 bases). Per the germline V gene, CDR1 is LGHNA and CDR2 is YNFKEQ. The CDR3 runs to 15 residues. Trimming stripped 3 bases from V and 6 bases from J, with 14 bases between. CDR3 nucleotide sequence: TGTGCCAGCAGCCATAACCTAGGGGCGTCCGGGGAGCTGTTTTTT. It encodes CASSHNLGASGELFF.

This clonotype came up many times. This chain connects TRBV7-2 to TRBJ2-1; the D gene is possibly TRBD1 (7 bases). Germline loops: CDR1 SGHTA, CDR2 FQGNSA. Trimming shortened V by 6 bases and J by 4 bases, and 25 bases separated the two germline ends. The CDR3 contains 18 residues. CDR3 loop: CASRNPLMEGAEYNEQFF. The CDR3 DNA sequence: TGTGCCAGCAGAAACCCCCTTATGGAGGGGGCGGAATACAATGAGCAGTTCTTC.

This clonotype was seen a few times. The DNA of the CDR3 is TGTGCCAGCGGAGGACAGGGCCCAGATACGCAGTATTTT. Amino acid sequence: CASGGQGPDTQYF. The chain links TRBV6-6 to TRBJ2-3; 8 bases match TRBD1. V was clipped by 8 bases and J by 4 bases; unmatched bases: 5. CDR1 is MNHNY and CDR2 is SVGAGI in the germline V gene (reference sequence). This CDR3 is built from 13 residues.

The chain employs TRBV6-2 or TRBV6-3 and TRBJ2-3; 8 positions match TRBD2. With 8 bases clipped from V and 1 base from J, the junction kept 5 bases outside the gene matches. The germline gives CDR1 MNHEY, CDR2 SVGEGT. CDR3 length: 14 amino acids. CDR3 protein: CASRGGGGTDTQYF. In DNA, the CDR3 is TGTGCCAGCCGGGGGGGGGGCGGCACAGATACGCAGTATTTT.

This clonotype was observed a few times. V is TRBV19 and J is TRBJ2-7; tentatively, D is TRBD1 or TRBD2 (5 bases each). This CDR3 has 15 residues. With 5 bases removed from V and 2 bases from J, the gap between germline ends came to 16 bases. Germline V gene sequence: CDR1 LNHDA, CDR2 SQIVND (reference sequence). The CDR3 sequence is CASSLGTGSTYEQYF. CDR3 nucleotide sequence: TGTGCCAGTAGTCTTGGGACGGGTTCTACCTACGAGCAGTACTTC.

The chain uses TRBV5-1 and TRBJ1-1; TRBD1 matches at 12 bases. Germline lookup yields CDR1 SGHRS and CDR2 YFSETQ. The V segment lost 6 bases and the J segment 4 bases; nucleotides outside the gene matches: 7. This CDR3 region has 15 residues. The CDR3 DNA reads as TGCGCCAGCATCTCCGGGACAGGGGGCCTCACTGAAGCTTTCTTT. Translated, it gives CASISGTGGLTEAFF.

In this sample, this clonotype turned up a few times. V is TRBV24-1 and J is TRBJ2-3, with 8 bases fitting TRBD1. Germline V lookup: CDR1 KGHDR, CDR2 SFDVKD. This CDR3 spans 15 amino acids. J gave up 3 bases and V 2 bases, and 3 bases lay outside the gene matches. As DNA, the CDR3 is TGTGCCACCAGTGATTCCGACAGGGGTACAGATACGCAGTATTTT. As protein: CATSDSDRGTDTQYF.

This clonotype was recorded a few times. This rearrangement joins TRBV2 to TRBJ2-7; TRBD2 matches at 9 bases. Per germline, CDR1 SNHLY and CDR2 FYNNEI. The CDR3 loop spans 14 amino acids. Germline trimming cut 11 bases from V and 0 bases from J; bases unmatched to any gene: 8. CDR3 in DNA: TGTGCCGGAAGCAGTAGCGGGGGCTCCTACGAGCAGTACTTC. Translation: CAGSSSGGSYEQYF.

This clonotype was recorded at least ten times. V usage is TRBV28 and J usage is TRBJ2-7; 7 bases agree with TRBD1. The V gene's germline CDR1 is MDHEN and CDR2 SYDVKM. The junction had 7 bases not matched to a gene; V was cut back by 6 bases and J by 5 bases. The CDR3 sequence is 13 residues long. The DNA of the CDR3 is TGTGCCAGCAGCTCCGGACAGGCCGACGAGCAGTACTTC. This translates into CASSSGQADEQYF.

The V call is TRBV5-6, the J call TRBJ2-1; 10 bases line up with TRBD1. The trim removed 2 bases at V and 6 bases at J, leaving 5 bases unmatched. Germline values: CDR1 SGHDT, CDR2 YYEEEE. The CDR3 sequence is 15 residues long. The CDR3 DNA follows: TGTGCCAGCAGCTTACCGGGACAGGGGTTCAATGAGCAGTTCTTC. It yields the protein CASSLPGQGFNEQFF.

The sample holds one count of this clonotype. The CDR3 nucleotides read TGCGCCAGCAGCCAAGTAGCCGGGACAGGGGCTGAAGCTTTCTTT. Protein product: CASSQVAGTGAEAFF. This chain connects TRBV4-3 to TRBJ1-1; TRBD1 aligns across 10 bases. The V segment lost 1 base and the J segment 6 bases; nucleotides outside the gene matches: 5. The germline gives CDR1 LGHNA, CDR2 YSLEER. The CDR3 length is 15 residues.

The CDR3 region is CASSYVRQAGTQYF. The CDR3 coding sequence is TGTGCCAGCAGTTACGTCAGGCAGGCAGGTACGCAGTATTTT. The chain joins TRBV6-5 to TRBJ2-3; D call uncertain. Trimming took off 2 bases at V and 8 bases at J, with 14 bases between the two ends. CDR3 size: 14 residues. The V gene's germline CDR1 is MNHEY and CDR2 SVGAGI.

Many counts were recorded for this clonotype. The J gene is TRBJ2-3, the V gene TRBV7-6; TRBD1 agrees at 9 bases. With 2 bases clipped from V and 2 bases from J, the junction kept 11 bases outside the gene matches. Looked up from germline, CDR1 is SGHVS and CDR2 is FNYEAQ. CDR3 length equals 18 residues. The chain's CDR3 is CASSLFPGTGSSTDTQYF. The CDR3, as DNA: TGTGCCAGCAGCTTATTCCCCGGGACAGGGTCTTCCACAGATACGCAGTATTTT.

The CDR3 DNA reads TGTGCCAGTAGCGAGCCCCTGTTAACCCTGGGCAATCAGCCCCAGCATTTT. This translates into CASSEPLLTLGNQPQHF. J is TRBJ1-5 and V is TRBV19; no reliable D call. The CDR3 spans 17 residues. Germline CDR1 LNHDA, CDR2 SQIVND (reference sequence). V lost 6 bases and J 2 bases, leaving 20 bases between the germline ends.

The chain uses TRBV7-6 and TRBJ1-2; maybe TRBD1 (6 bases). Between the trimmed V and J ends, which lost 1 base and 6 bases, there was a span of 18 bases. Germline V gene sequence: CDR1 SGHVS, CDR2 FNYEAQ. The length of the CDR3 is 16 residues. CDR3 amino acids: CASSLGFEGGADGYTF. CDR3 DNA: TGTGCCAGCAGCTTAGGGTTCGAGGGGGGTGCGGATGGCTACACCTTC.

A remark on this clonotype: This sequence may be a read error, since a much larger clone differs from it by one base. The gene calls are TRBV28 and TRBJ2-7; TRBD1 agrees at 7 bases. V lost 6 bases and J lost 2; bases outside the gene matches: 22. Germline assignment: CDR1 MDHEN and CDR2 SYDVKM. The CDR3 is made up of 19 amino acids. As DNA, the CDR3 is TGTGCCAGCAGCCGTTACCTTTTGAGGGGGCCCTTCCTTCCCTACGAGCAGTACTTC. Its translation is CASSRYLLRGPFLPYEQYF.

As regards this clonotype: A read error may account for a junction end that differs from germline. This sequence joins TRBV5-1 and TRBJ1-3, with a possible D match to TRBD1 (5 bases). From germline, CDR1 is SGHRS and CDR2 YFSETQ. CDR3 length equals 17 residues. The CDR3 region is CASSLLPPQVSGNTICF. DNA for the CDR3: TGCGCCAGCAGCTTGCTTCCGCCACAGGTTTCTGGAAACACCATATGTTTT.

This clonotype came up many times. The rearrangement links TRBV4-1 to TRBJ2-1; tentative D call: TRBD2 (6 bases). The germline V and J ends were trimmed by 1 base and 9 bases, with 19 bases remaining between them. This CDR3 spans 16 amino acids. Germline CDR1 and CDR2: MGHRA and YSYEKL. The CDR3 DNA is TGCGCCAGCAGCCAAGTCGTTGCAGGTGGGGGGAGTGAGCAGTTCTTC. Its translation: CASSQVVAGGGSEQFF.

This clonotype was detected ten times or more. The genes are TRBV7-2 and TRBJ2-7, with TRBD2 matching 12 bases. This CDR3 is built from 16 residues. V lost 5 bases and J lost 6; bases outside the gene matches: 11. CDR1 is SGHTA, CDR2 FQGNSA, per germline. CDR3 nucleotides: TGTGCCAGCAGCGTGAGACTAGCGGGGGCCACCGGCGAGCAGTACTTC. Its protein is CASSVRLAGATGEQYF.